The clone carrying this T cell receptor (beta chain) was seen repeatedly, ten times or more. The antigen is unknown. This specimen belongs to a study of T-cell reconstitution after alpha-beta-depleted transplantation in children. General study results and limits: It was newly produced T cells that mostly accounted for T-cell counts and diversity one year after transplant. As was reported, about two months after transplant, alpha-beta T cells came from several hundred expanded graft clones. Elevated TCRbeta diversity at day 60 was traced, in some patients, to surviving recipient T cells and thymic progenitors.

Unique molecular identifiers were incorporated into the prepared TCRbeta library. TCRdb analysed the PCR reads with MiXCR anew, one entry per CDR3 protein. Of about 160,000 distinct CDR3 sequences listed, approximately 10% are singletons. Germline V gene lookup returns CDR1 SGHVS and CDR2 FQNEAQ. The CDR3 loop spans 16 amino acids. V lost 1 base, J lost 4 bases, and 8 bases stayed unmatched. The clonotype originates from a boy younger than 10 with acute myeloid leukemia, due to receive a stem cell transplant. The sequenced sample was PBMCs, obtained before TCRalphabeta/CD19-depleted stem cell transplant. V and J are TRBV7-8 and TRBJ2-5, with TRBD1 matching over 8 bases. CDR3 amino acids: CASSLVQRQGTETQYF. CDR3 nucleotides: TGTGCCAGCAGCTTAGTGCAACGACAGGGGACAGAGACCCAGTACTTC.